This TCR beta chain derives from a study of cytomegalovirus exposure and HLA in healthy donors. Study at large: The use of the same platform for the 100 to 150 validation repertoires and the roughly 680 first-cohort repertoires was reported by a later analysis.

General study points: According to the study, around 150 TCR beta chains were cytomegalovirus-associated. The finding came from a later analysis; first-cohort TCR clusters tended to co-occur in the 120 or so validation repertoires.

As to this clone: No antigen is known for it.

The donors belonged to the roughly 120-subject validation cohort, separate from the roughly 650-subject first cohort. V lost 3 bases and J 3 bases, leaving 16 bases between the germline ends. CDR1 is SGHRS and CDR2 is YFSETQ in the germline V gene. This CDR3 has 15 amino acids. Measured with immunoSEQ multiplex PCR; TCRdb has only the in-frame clones, and not every one. The sample has fewer than 350,000 clones, roughly 88% seen once. The TCR was taken from a woman aged 18 to 35 in good health and CMV-seronegative. This rearrangement joins TRBV5-1 to TRBJ2-7; the D gene is possibly TRBD1 (6 bases). Sequenced material: PBMCs. The CDR3 nucleotides are TGCGCCAGCAGCTGGGGACCGGACAGTTTCTACGAGCAGTACTTC. This translates into CASSWGPDSFYEQYF.